The clone carrying this T cell receptor beta chain was counted many times. The antigen is unknown. A library of TCRbeta sequences, prepared with unique molecular identifiers, was generated. Each CDR3 protein gets one entry after TCRdb re-called the PCR reads with MiXCR. Among 600,000 to 800,000 distinct CDR3 sequences listed, over 10% were seen once. The source of the sample is a study of T-cell reconstitution after alpha-beta-depleted transplantation in children. Study-level findings and limits: In some patients, recipient T cells and intrathymic progenitors surviving conditioning explained high day-60 diversity. One year after transplant, T-cell counts and diversity came mostly from newly produced T cells. Reportedly, roughly two months post-transplant, alpha-beta T cells arose from several hundred expanded graft clones.

Germline values: CDR1 MDHEN, CDR2 SYDVKM. With V trimmed by 1 base and J by 12 bases, 8 bases remained unmatched. This CDR3 contains 15 residues. V gene TRBV28 combines with J gene TRBJ2-1, with 11 bases identical to TRBD2. The source material was PBMCs, sampled before TCRalphabeta/CD19-depleted stem cell transplant. The receptor was derived from a girl aged 2 to 9 with congenital amegakaryocytic thrombocytopenia, due to receive a stem cell transplant. CDR3 nucleotide sequence: TGTGCCAGCAGTTTATTTAGCGGGAGGGCCAGAACGCAGTTCTTC. This sequence encodes CASSLFSGRARTQFF.